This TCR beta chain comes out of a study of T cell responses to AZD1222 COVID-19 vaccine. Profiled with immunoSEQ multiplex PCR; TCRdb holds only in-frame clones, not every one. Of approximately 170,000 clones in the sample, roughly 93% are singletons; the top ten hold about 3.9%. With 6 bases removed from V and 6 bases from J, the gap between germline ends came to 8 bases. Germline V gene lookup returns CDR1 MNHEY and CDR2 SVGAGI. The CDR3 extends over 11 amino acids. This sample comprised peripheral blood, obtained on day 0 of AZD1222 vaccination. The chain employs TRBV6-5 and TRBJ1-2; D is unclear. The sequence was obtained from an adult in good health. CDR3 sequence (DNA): TGTGCCAGCAGGGGCGGACATGGCTACACCTTC. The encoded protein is CASRGGHGYTF.